This T cell receptor (beta chain) is drawn from a study of shared clonotypes between healthy human individuals. TCRdb's table, derived via immunoSEQ multiplex PCR, lists solely in-frame clones and lacks some. The sample lists millions of clones, about 92% occurring once. Germline CDR1 is LGHNA and CDR2 is YSLEER. CDR3 length: 16 residues. V dropped 0 bases and J dropped 6 bases, with 18 bases sitting between them. Selected positively for CCR7 and CD45RO-negative, naive CD8 cells excluded terminally differentiated effector memory CD45RA+ cells. The J gene is TRBJ2-7, the V gene TRBV4-3; D may be TRBD1 or TRBD2 (5 bases each). This clonotype was sampled from a man aged 18 to 30 in good health. Some clones in this sample may be carry-over from other donors' samples. Input material: naive CD8+ T cells from PBMCs. CDR3 protein: CASSQDILDSGVEQYF. The CDR3 region has the DNA TGCGCCAGCAGCCAAGATATTCTAGACAGCGGAGTCGAGCAGTACTTC.